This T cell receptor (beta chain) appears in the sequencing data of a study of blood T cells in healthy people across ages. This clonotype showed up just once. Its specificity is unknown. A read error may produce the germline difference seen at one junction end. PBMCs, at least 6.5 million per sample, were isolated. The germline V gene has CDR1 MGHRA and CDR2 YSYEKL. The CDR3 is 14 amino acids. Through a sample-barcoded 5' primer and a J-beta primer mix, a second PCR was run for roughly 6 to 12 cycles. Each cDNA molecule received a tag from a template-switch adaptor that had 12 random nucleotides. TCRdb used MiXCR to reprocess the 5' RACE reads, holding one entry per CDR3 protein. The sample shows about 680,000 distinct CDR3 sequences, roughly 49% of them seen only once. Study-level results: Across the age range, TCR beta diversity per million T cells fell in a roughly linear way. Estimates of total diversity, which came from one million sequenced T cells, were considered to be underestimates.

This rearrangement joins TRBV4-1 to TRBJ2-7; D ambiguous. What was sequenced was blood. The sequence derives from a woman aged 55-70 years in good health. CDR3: CAGSRDPSSYEQYF. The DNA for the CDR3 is TGCGCCGGCAGCCGAGATCCGAGCTCCTACGAGCAGTACTTC.